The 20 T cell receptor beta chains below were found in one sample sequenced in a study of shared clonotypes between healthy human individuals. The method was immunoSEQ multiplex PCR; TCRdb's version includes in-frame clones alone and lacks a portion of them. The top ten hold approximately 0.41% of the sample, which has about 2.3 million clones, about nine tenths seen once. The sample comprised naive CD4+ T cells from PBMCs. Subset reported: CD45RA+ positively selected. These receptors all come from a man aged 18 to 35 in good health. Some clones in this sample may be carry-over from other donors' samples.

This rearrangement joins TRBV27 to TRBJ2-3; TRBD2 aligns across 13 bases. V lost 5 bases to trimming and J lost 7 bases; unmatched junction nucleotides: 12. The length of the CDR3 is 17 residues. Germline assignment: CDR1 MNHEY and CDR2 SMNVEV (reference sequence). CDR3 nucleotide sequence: TGTGCCAGCAGTCTAAAACGACTAGCGGGAGGTCCACATACGCAGTATTTT. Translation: CASSLKRLAGGPHTQYF.

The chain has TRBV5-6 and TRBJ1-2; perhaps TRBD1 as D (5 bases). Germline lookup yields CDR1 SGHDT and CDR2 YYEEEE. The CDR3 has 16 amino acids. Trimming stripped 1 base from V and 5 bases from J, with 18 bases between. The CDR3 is CASSLRGIDRAYGYTF. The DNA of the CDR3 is TGTGCCAGCAGCTTGCGGGGAATTGACAGAGCGTATGGCTACACCTTC.

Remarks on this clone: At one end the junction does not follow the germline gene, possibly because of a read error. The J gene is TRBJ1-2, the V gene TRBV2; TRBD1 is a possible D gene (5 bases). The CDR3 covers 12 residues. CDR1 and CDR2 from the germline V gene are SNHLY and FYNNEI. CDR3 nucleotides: TGTGCCAGCAGTGAAGACCGGGGCGGCTCAGCCTTC. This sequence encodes CASSEDRGGSAF.

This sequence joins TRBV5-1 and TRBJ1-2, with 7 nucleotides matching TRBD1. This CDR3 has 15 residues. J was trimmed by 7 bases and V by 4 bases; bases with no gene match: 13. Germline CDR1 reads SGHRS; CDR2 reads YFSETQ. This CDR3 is CASSPRLRQGGGYTF. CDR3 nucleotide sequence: TGCGCCAGCAGCCCCCGCTTGCGACAGGGAGGTGGCTACACCTTC.

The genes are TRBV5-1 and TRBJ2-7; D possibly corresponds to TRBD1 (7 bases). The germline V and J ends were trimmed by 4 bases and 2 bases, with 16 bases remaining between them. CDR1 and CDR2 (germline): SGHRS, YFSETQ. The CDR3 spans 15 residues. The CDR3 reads CASSAYRGLPYEQYF. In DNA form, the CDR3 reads TGCGCCAGCAGCGCCTACAGGGGACTTCCCTACGAGCAGTACTTC.

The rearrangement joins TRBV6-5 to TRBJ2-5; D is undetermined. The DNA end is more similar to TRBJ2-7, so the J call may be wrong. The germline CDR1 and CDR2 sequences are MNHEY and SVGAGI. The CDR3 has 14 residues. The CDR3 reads CASSLSHYRYEQYF. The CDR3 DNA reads TGTGCCAGCAGCCTATCCCACTACCGCTACGAGCAGTACTTC.

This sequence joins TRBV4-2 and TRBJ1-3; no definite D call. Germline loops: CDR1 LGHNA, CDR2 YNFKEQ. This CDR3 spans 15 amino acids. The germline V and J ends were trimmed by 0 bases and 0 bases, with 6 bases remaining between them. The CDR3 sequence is CASSQDFTSGNTIYF. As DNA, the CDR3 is TGTGCCAGCAGCCAAGATTTCACCTCTGGAAACACCATATATTTT.

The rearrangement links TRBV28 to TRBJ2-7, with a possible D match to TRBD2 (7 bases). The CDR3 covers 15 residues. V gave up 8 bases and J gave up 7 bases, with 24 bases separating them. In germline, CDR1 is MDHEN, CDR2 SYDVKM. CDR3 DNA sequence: TGTGCCAGCCTCCCTGGGGGGGCGCGGTCTGAGGAGCAGTACTTC. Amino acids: CASLPGGARSEEQYF.

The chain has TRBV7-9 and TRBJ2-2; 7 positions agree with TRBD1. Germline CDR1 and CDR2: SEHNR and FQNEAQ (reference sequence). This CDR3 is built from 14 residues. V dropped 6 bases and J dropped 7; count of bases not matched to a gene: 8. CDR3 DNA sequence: TGTGCCAGCAGAGCAGGGGGTCAGGTCGGGGAGCTGTTTTTT. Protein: CASRAGGQVGELFF.

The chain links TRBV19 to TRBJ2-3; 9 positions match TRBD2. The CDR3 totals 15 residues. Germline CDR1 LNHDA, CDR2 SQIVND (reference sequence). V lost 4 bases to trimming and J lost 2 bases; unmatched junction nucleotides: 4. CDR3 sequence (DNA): TGTGCCAGTAGTACCCGACTAGCGGACACAGATACGCAGTATTTT. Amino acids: CASSTRLADTDTQYF.

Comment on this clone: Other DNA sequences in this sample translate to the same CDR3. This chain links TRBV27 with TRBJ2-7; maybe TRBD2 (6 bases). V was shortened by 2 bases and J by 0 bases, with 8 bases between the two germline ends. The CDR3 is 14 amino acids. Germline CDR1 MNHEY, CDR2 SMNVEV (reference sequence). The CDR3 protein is CASSLAGSSYEQYF. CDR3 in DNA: TGTGCCAGCAGTTTAGCGGGAAGCTCCTACGAGCAGTACTTC.

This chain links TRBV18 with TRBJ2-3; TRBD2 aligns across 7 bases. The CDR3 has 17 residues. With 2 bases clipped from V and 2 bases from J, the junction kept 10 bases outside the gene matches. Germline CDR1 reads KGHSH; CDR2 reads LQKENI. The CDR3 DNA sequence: TGTGCCAGCTCACCAATGCCAGCGGGAACATCCACAGATACGCAGTATTTT. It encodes CASSPMPAGTSTDTQYF.

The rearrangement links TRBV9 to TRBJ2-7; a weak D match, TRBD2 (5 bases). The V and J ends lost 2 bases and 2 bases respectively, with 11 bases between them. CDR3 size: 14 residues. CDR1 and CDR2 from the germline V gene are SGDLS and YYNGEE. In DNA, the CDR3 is TGTGCCAGCAGCGTTGGACTCAAAACCTACGAGCAGTACTTC. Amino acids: CASSVGLKTYEQYF.

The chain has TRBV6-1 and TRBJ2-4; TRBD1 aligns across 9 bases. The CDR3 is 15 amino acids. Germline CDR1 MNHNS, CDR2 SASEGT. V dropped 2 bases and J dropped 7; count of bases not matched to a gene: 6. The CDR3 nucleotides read TGTGCCAGCAGTGAACGTGGGACAGGGTTGAACATTCAGTACTTC. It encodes CASSERGTGLNIQYF.

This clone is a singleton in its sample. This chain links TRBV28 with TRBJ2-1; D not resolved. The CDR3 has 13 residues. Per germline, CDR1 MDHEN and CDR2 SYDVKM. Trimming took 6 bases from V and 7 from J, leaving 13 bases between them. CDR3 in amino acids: CASSTLMGNEQFF. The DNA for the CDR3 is TGTGCCAGCAGCACCTTAATGGGAAATGAGCAGTTCTTC.

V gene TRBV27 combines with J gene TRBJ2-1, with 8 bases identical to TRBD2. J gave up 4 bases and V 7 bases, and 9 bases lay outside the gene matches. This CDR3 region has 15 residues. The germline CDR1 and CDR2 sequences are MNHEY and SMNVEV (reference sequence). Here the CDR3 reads CASMRAGAQYNEQFF. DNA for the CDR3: TGTGCCAGCATGAGAGCGGGAGCTCAGTACAATGAGCAGTTCTTC.

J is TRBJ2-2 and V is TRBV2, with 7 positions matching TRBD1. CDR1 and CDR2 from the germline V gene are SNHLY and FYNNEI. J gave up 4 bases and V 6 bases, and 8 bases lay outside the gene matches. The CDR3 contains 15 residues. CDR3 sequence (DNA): TGTGCCAGCAGGGGGACAGACTCAATCACCGGGGAGCTGTTTTTT. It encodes CASRGTDSITGELFF. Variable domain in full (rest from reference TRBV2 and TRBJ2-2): EPEVTQTPSHQVTQMGQEVILRCVPISNHLYFYWYRQILGQKVEFLVSFYNNEISEKSEIFDDQFSVERPDGSNFTLKIRSTKLEDSAMYFCASRGTDSITGELFFGEGSRLTVL.

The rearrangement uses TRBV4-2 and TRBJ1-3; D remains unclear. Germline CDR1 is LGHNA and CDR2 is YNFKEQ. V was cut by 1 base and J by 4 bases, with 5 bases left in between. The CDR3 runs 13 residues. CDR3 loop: CASSQAHGNTIYF. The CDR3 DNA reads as TGTGCCAGCAGCCAAGCCCACGGAAACACCATATATTTT.

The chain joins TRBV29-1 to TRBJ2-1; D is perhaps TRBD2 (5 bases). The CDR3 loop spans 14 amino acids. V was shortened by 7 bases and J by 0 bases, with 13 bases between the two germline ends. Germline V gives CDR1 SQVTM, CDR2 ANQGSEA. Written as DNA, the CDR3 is TGCAGCGGTTGGACTTCTATCTCCTACAATGAGCAGTTCTTC. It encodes CSGWTSISYNEQFF.

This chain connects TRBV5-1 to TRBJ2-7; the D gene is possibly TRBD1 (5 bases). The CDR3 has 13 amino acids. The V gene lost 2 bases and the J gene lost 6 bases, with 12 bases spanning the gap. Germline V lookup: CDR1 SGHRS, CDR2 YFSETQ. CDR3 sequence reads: CASSFPAGREQYF. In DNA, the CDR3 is TGCGCCAGCAGCTTCCCGGCAGGGCGCGAGCAGTACTTC.